These 25 T cell receptor beta chains came from one sample sequenced in a study of T cells in localized non-small cell lung cancer. Method: immunoSEQ multiplex PCR; TCRdb's copy keeps in-frame clones and lacks some. Among 15,000 or so clones, over 75% were seen once, and the ten largest hold 27%. Specimen: peripheral blood, collected before any cancer treatment. The receptors were sampled from a female donor at least 60 years old with stage III squamous cell lung carcinoma.

This clone has only a few counts. The J gene is TRBJ2-2, the V gene TRBV19; maybe TRBD2 (5 bases). The CDR3 has 15 residues. The V and J ends lost 8 bases and 4 bases respectively, with 17 bases between them. Germline V gene sequence: CDR1 LNHDA, CDR2 SQIVND (reference sequence). The CDR3 region has the DNA TGTGCCAGTGGAGCTCTAGGGAGAGGCACCGGGGAGCTGTTTTTT. Its protein product is CASGALGRGTGELFF.

This chain joins TRBV7-8 and TRBJ2-3; D possibly uses TRBD1 or TRBD2 (7 bases each). The CDR3 is 16 residues long. CDR1 and CDR2 from the germline V gene are SGHVS and FQNEAQ. Trimming removed 5 bases from V and 3 bases from J, with 18 bases in between. DNA for the CDR3: TGTGCCAGCAGCCCTCTATCCAGGGGGGGGACAGATACGCAGTATTTT. This encodes CASSPLSRGGTDTQYF.

This chain connects TRBV28 to TRBJ2-7; no clear D. Germline-derived CDR1 and CDR2 are MDHEN and SYDVKM. V dropped 6 bases and J dropped 0 bases, with 12 bases sitting between them. The CDR3 runs to 14 residues. CDR3 DNA sequence: TGTGCCAGCAGCCCCCTCGGAGACTCCTACGAGCAGTACTTC. Translating it yields CASSPLGDSYEQYF.

The chain carries TRBV7-6 and TRBJ2-1, with 8 nucleotides matching TRBD2. Germline lookup yields CDR1 SGHVS and CDR2 FNYEAQ. The CDR3 is made up of 14 amino acids. The junction had 5 bases not matched to a gene; V was cut back by 4 bases and J by 6 bases. The chain's CDR3 is CASSSTSGSNEQFF. Here the CDR3 DNA reads TGTGCCAGCAGCTCTACTAGCGGATCCAATGAGCAGTTCTTC.

The CDR3 coding sequence is TGTGCCAGCAGCATCTTCTCGGACCCAACGGGGGCAGATACGCAGTATTTT. Protein: CASSIFSDPTGADTQYF. The gene calls are TRBV5-5 and TRBJ2-3; D might be TRBD2 (6 bases). The CDR3 consists of 17 residues. Germline V lookup: CDR1 SGHKS, CDR2 YYEKEE (reference sequence). Trimming cost V 4 bases and J 4 bases, with 22 bases left between them.

The V gene is TRBV2, the J gene TRBJ1-1; 8 bases align to TRBD1. CDR3 length: 16 amino acids. V trimming: 5 bases; J trimming: 1 base; junction bases outside the gene matches: 9. The germline gives CDR1 SNHLY, CDR2 FYNNEI. CDR3 DNA: TGTGCCAGCAGTAGGGGGCTTACAGGGGGGAACACTGAAGCTTTCTTT. This encodes CASSRGLTGGNTEAFF.

The DNA for the CDR3 is TGTGCCAGCAGCTCAACGAGGGTGGCGGGGGGCACAGATACGCAGTATTTT. This codes for CASSSTRVAGGTDTQYF. The gene calls are TRBV5-4 and TRBJ2-3; TRBD2 matches at 7 bases. The V gene's germline CDR1 is SGHNT and CDR2 YYREEE (reference sequence). J lost 1 base, V lost 3 bases, and 11 bases had no gene match. The CDR3 runs to 17 residues. Supplemented by reference TRBV5-4 and TRBJ2-3, the full variable domain reads ETGVTQSPTHLIKTRGQQVTLRCSSQSGHNTVSWYQQALGQGPQFIFQYYREEENGRGNFPPRFSGLQFPNYSSELNVNALELDDSALYLCASSSTRVAGGTDTQYFGPGTRLTVL.

For the CDR3, the DNA is TGTGCCAGCAGGGGGGCGGGGCGCGAGCAGTTCTTC. This translates into CASRGAGREQFF. The chain carries TRBV2 and TRBJ2-1; either TRBD1 or TRBD2 may supply D (6 bases each). Trimming shortened V by 6 bases and J by 10 bases, and 13 bases separated the two germline ends. This CDR3 is 12 amino acids long. Germline values: CDR1 SNHLY, CDR2 FYNNEI.

V usage is TRBV6-5 and J usage is TRBJ1-2, with TRBD1 identical over 7 bases. Per germline, CDR1 MNHEY and CDR2 SVGAGI. There are 13 residues in the CDR3. Unmatched junction bases numbered 4, after V lost 5 bases and J lost 4 bases. CDR3 DNA sequence: TGTGCCAGCAGTGAGGGGACAGTCTATGGCTACACCTTC. It is translated as CASSEGTVYGYTF.

In DNA, the CDR3 is TGCAGCGTCCAAACCTCCGTTAGCTCTGGAAACACCATATATTTT. It translates to CSVQTSVSSGNTIYF. The J gene is TRBJ1-3, the V gene TRBV29-1; no reliable D call. The CDR3 has 15 amino acids. Germline lookup yields CDR1 SQVTM and CDR2 ANQGSEA. Trimming removed 6 bases from V and 0 bases from J, with 15 bases in between.

The genes are TRBV30 and TRBJ2-3; 13 bases fit TRBD2. Germline CDR1 and CDR2: GTSNPN and SVGIG (reference sequence). The V and J ends lost 0 bases and 10 bases, in that order; junction bases with no gene match: 7. This CDR3 is 15 amino acids long. The chain's CDR3 is CAWSVTSGGGRAQYF. In DNA, the CDR3 is TGTGCCTGGAGTGTTACTAGCGGGGGGGGAAGGGCGCAGTATTTT.

V gene TRBV2 combines with J gene TRBJ2-6; 9 bases are a match to TRBD1. Germline loops: CDR1 SNHLY, CDR2 FYNNEI. V shed 7 bases, J shed 1 base, and the junction held 11 bases outside the gene matches. This CDR3 is built from 18 residues. The CDR3 bases are TGTGCCAGCAATCCGGGACAGGGAAAGGAATCTGGGGCCAACGTCCTGACTTTC. This gives the protein CASNPGQGKESGANVLTF. The full variable domain, rest sourced from reference TRBV2 and TRBJ2-6, is EPEVTQTPSHQVTQMGQEVILRCVPISNHLYFYWYRQILGQKVEFLVSFYNNEISEKSEIFDDQFSVERPDGSNFTLKIRSTKLEDSAMYFCASNPGQGKESGANVLTFGAGSRLTVL.

This clone was seen a few times. V gene TRBV28 combines with J gene TRBJ2-1; no definite D call. The CDR3 extends over 14 amino acids. The V and J ends lost 5 bases and 4 bases respectively, with 12 bases between them. From germline, CDR1 is MDHEN and CDR2 SYDVKM. The CDR3 here is CASSPPGLYNEQFF. The CDR3 DNA sequence: TGTGCCAGCAGTCCTCCCGGGTTGTACAATGAGCAGTTCTTC.

The rearrangement joins TRBV9 to TRBJ2-7; possibly TRBD1 for D (5 bases). This CDR3 is built from 13 residues. Germline CDR1 SGDLS, CDR2 YYNGEE. Trimming cost V 0 bases and J 6 bases, with 10 bases left between them. CDR3 in DNA: TGTGCCAGCAGCGTAGGAGTAGGGGTCGAGCAGTACTTC. As protein: CASSVGVGVEQYF.

The gene calls are TRBV7-2 and TRBJ1-6; D is perhaps TRBD1 (6 bases). The CDR3 extends over 17 amino acids. Between the trimmed V and J ends, which lost 1 base and 3 bases, there was a span of 13 bases. Germline assignment: CDR1 SGHTA and CDR2 FQGNSA. The CDR3 coding sequence is TGTGCCAGCAGCTTAGTGGCAGGACAGTTCTATAATTCACCCCTCCACTTT. It translates to CASSLVAGQFYNSPLHF.

The chain links TRBV30 to TRBJ1-2; 9 nucleotides agree with TRBD1. The CDR3 spans 13 residues. Per the germline V gene, CDR1 is GTSNPN and CDR2 is SVGIG (reference sequence). V lost 4 bases to trimming and J lost 4 bases; unmatched junction nucleotides: 4. CDR3 protein: CAWNMDRGYGYTF. The CDR3 DNA follows: TGTGCCTGGAATATGGACAGGGGCTATGGCTACACCTTC.

V usage is TRBV9 and J usage is TRBJ1-1, with a weak D call TRBD1 (6 bases). Germline V gives CDR1 SGDLS, CDR2 YYNGEE. Trimming took off 0 bases at V and 4 bases at J, with 10 bases between the two ends. This CDR3 spans 14 amino acids. CDR3 sequence (DNA): TGTGCCAGCAGCGTAGAGGAGGGGGGCACTGAAGCTTTCTTT. Its translation: CASSVEEGGTEAFF. The entire variable domain, with the rest obtained from reference TRBV9 and TRBJ1-1, is as follows: DSGVTQTPKHLITATGQRVTLRCSPRSGDLSVYWYQQSLDQGLQFLIQYYNGEERAKGNILERFSAQQFPDLHSELNLSSLELGDSALYFCASSVEEGGTEAFFGQGTRLTVV.

The V call is TRBV7-2, the J call TRBJ2-2; 10 nucleotides line up with TRBD2. The CDR3 is made up of 17 amino acids. Trimming took 6 bases from V and 1 from J; bases not matched to a gene: 8. Germline CDR1 reads SGHTA; CDR2 reads FQGNSA. CDR3 DNA sequence: TGTGCCAGCAGACTCGGACTAGCGGTTAGGAACACCGGGGAGCTGTTTTTT. Its protein product is CASRLGLAVRNTGELFF. Full variable domain (missing parts from reference TRBV7-2 and TRBJ2-2): GAGVSQSPSNKVTEKGKDVELRCDPISGHTALYWYRQSLGQGLEFLIYFQGNSAPDKSGLPSDRFSAERTGGSVSTLTIQRTQQEDSAVYLCASRLGLAVRNTGELFFGEGSRLTVL.

This clone was recorded a few times. A junction boundary mismatches the germline segment, possibly from a read error. In DNA form, the CDR3 reads TGTGCCAGCAGTTCCGGGAGCCTGAGACCGCGGGTCTTC. It translates to CASSSGSLRPRVF. The chain recombines TRBV28 with TRBJ2-1; D might be TRBD2 (6 bases). The CDR3 is made up of 13 amino acids. Germline-derived CDR1 and CDR2 are MDHEN and SYDVKM.

The chain is built from TRBV30 and TRBJ1-5; D is unclear. The V and J ends lost 1 base and 8 bases respectively, with 12 bases between them. The CDR3 consists of 13 residues. Germline assignment: CDR1 GTSNPN and CDR2 SVGIG (reference sequence). The CDR3 loop reads CAWSGARLEPQHF. Written as DNA, the CDR3 is TGTGCCTGGAGTGGGGCTCGGTTGGAGCCCCAGCATTTT.

The chain employs TRBV30 and TRBJ1-3; D remains ambiguous. In germline, CDR1 is GTSNPN, CDR2 SVGIG (reference sequence). V dropped 0 bases and J dropped 4 bases, with 4 bases sitting between them. The CDR3 has 12 residues. This chain's CDR3 is CAWSVRGNTIYF. The CDR3 DNA reads as TGTGCCTGGAGTGTACGCGGAAACACCATATATTTT.

The rearrangement joins TRBV19 to TRBJ1-2; D gene ambiguous. V gave up 5 bases and J gave up 3 bases, with 16 bases separating them. The CDR3 has 15 residues. CDR1 and CDR2 from the germline V gene are LNHDA and SQIVND (reference sequence). The CDR3 coding sequence is TGTGCCAGTAGTCTTAACAATCTAAGGGACTATGGCTACACCTTC. It translates to CASSLNNLRDYGYTF. Drawing the rest from reference TRBV19 and TRBJ1-2, the complete variable domain is DGGITQSPKYLFRKEGQNVTLSCEQNLNHDAMYWYRQDPGQGLRLIYYSQIVNDFQKGDIAEGYSVSREKKESFPLTVTSAQKNPTAFYLCASSLNNLRDYGYTFGSGTRLTVV.

The rearrangement joins TRBV19 to TRBJ2-5, with 9 bases that match TRBD1. Germline CDR1 and CDR2: LNHDA and SQIVND (reference sequence). This CDR3 comprises 15 residues. The trim removed 5 bases at V and 4 bases at J, leaving 8 bases unmatched. CDR3 region: CASSPGTGWGETQYF. The CDR3 coding sequence is TGTGCCAGTAGTCCTGGGACAGGGTGGGGAGAGACCCAGTACTTC.

The rearrangement uses TRBV6-5 and TRBJ2-2, with 8 bases that match TRBD1. Looked up from germline, CDR1 is MNHEY and CDR2 is SVGAGI. Losses at the gene ends were 4 bases for V and 5 bases for J; bases not matched to a gene: 6. The length of the CDR3 is 15 residues. CDR3 in amino acids: CASSSGQGRTGELFF. The CDR3 bases are TGTGCCAGCAGTTCCGGACAGGGACGGACCGGGGAGCTGTTTTTT.

Written as DNA, the CDR3 is TGTGCCAGTAGTACACAGGGGGCTCGGTCCGGGGAGCTGTTTTTT. This translates into CASSTQGARSGELFF. The chain recombines TRBV19 with TRBJ2-2; 9 positions match TRBD1. The CDR3 length is 15 residues. CDR1 and CDR2 (germline): LNHDA, SQIVND (reference sequence). Trimming removed 4 bases from V and 6 bases from J; junction bases left unmatched: 6.